This entry lists 5 T cell receptor beta chains sequenced from one sample in a study of blood T cells in healthy people across ages. Alongside a J-beta primer mix, a sample-barcoded 5' primer served in a second PCR lasting about 7 to 12 cycles. MiXCR, applied by TCRdb to the 5' RACE reads, yields one record per CDR3 protein. Of about 1.1 million distinct CDR3 sequences in the sample, roughly two fifths are singletons; the top ten hold over 10%. Sequencing input: blood. Source of these receptors: a man aged 18 to 29 in good health.

The chain has TRBV20-1 and TRBJ2-5; D gene unclear. CDR1 DFQATT and CDR2 SNEGSKA come from the germline V gene (reference sequence). Deletions cut 3 bases from V and 11 bases from J, with 16 bases between. The CDR3 covers 12 residues. The CDR3 reads CSASARTNEQYF. DNA of the CDR3: TGCAGTGCTAGCGCTAGGACCAATGAGCAGTACTTC.

V is TRBV4-1 and J is TRBJ1-5, with D unclear. V was clipped by 2 bases and J by 4 bases, with 15 bases between them. From germline, CDR1 is MGHRA and CDR2 YSYEKL. The CDR3 sequence is 16 residues long. CDR3 DNA sequence: TGCGCCAGCAGCCAACCGCCCGGAGGCCTGAATCAGCCCCAGCATTTT. It specifies CASSQPPGGLNQPQHF.

The chain joins TRBV6-5 to TRBJ2-7, with D hard to call. Germline V gene sequence: CDR1 MNHEY, CDR2 SVGAGI. The CDR3 totals 14 residues. V shed 6 bases and J shed 5 bases, with 17 bases lying between them. The CDR3 coding sequence is TGTGCCAGCAGCCGAGCCTATTTAGCCCACGAGCAGTACTTC. This gives the protein CASSRAYLAHEQYF.

This clonotype turned up a few times. V gene TRBV15 combines with J gene TRBJ1-4, with a weak D call TRBD1 (5 bases). This CDR3 is built from 15 residues. Germline V gene lookup returns CDR1 LNHNV and CDR2 YYDKDF (reference sequence). V lost 0 bases and J lost 8, with 13 bases in between. CDR3 in amino acids: CATSRDGTREEKLFF. For the CDR3, the DNA is TGTGCCACCAGCAGAGATGGGACCAGGGAGGAAAAACTGTTTTTT. The full variable domain, in which reference TRBV15 and TRBJ1-4 provide the parts outside the CDR3, is DAMVIQNPRYQVTQFGKPVTLSCSQTLNHNVMYWYQQKSSQAPKLLFHYYDKDFNNEADTPDNFQSRRPNTSFCFLDIRSPGLGDTAMYLCATSRDGTREEKLFFGSGTQLSVL.

There are many counts of this clonotype. The chain is built from TRBV6-5 and TRBJ1-2; D is unresolved. Trimming pared 6 bases from V and 1 base from J, leaving 9 bases between. This CDR3 is 13 amino acids long. Germline assignment: CDR1 MNHEY and CDR2 SVGAGI. The CDR3 DNA sequence: TGTGCCAGCAGAGAGACACTTAACTATGGCTACACCTTC. Amino acids: CASRETLNYGYTF.